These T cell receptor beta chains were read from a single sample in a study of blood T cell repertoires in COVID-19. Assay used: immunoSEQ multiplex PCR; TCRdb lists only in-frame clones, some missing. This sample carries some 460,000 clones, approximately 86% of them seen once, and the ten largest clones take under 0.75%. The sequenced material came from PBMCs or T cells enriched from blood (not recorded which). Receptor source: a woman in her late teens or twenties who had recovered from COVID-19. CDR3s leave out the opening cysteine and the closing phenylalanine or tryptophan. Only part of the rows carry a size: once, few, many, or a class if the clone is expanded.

CDR3aa: ASSLAGDTGELF
abundance: .
v_gene: TRBV5-1

CDR3aa: ASSELVDTQY
abundance: .
v_gene: TRBV12-3/TRBV12-4

CDR3aa: ASRSGTTHTDTQY
abundance: .
v_gene: TRBV19

CDR3aa: ASSQGDRRGGEKLF
abundance: .
v_gene: TRBV4-1

CDR3aa: ASSLGGREQY
abundance: .
v_gene: TRBV5-1

CDR3aa: AWSQVLGYGYT
abundance: once
v_gene: TRBV30

CDR3aa: ASSVSGQQETQY
abundance: once
v_gene: TRBV7-2

CDR3aa: AWSSGSNTEAF
abundance: .
v_gene: TRBV30

CDR3aa: ASSAGLVGSTDTQY
abundance: .
v_gene: TRBV5-4

CDR3aa: SVVIIGEQY
abundance: .
v_gene: TRBV29-1

CDR3aa: ARQDGFNEQY
abundance: .
v_gene: TRBV5-1

CDR3aa: ASRAGINTGELF
abundance: .
v_gene: TRBV2

CDR3aa: ASSQGLTNEKLF
abundance: .
v_gene: TRBV4-1

CDR3aa: ASSEGEYQETQY
abundance: once
v_gene: TRBV2

CDR3aa: AWGHTGEDGYT
abundance: few
v_gene: TRBV30

CDR3aa: ASSQGRRGELF
abundance: .
v_gene: TRBV11-2

CDR3aa: ASRLPGGEYGYT
abundance: few
v_gene: TRBV5-5

CDR3aa: ASSYLASKEKLF
abundance: .
v_gene: TRBV6-5

CDR3aa: ASSYPSGGAADTQY
abundance: .
v_gene: TRBV6-5

CDR3aa: ATSVTGGSDTQY
abundance: once
v_gene: TRBV24-1

CDR3aa: ATSEGTVTGFGWYGYT
abundance: .
v_gene: TRBV24-1

CDR3aa: ASSLFEWGRSAKETQY
abundance: .
v_gene: TRBV7-2

CDR3aa: ASSGRLVGRTGELF
abundance: .
v_gene: TRBV7-8

CDR3aa: ASSDPRADRPSRGNEQF
abundance: .
v_gene: TRBV10-2

CDR3aa: ATQDRGQADYGYT
abundance: .
v_gene: TRBV19

CDR3aa: ASSLEAQNYGYT
abundance: .
v_gene: TRBV7-2

CDR3aa: ASSAMTGANEKLF
abundance: .
v_gene: TRBV19

CDR3aa: ASSLSPGANYGYT
abundance: .
v_gene: TRBV5-1

CDR3aa: ASSFRGPGDTQY
abundance: .
v_gene: TRBV19

CDR3aa: ASSRDRGNQPQH
abundance: .
v_gene: TRBV19

CDR3aa: ASSEFGGGGDNEQF
abundance: .
v_gene: TRBV25-1

CDR3aa: ASSFDREHTEAF
abundance: .
v_gene: TRBV5-4

CDR3aa: ASSGTGVSNQPQH
abundance: .
v_gene: TRBV2

CDR3aa: ASSAQGATNEKLF
abundance: few
v_gene: TRBV7-9

CDR3aa: ALTRGIILGAF
abundance: .
v_gene: TRBV30

CDR3aa: ASSPSDRNTEAF
abundance: .
v_gene: TRBV7-9

CDR3aa: ASSISGGDSPLH
abundance: .
v_gene: TRBV19

CDR3aa: ASSLDRGGSGANVLT
abundance: .
v_gene: TRBV5-1

CDR3aa: ASNPGDRNTEAF
abundance: .
v_gene: TRBV6-5

CDR3aa: ASSLASRTGEETQY
abundance: .
v_gene: TRBV13

CDR3aa: ASSGQGSYTEAF
abundance: .
v_gene: TRBV2

CDR3aa: ATSGATGYNEKLF
abundance: .
v_gene: TRBV15

CDR3aa: ASSGLGLAGGDTGELF
abundance: .
v_gene: TRBV27

CDR3aa: ASSCFDCNEQF
abundance: .
v_gene: TRBV6-2/TRBV6-3

CDR3aa: ASSDQGAQAF
abundance: .
v_gene: TRBV10-1

CDR3aa: ASSLAREVGEKLF
abundance: .
v_gene: TRBV18

CDR3aa: ASGLGGGGLSNEQF
abundance: .
v_gene: TRBV12-5

CDR3aa: ASSKDTTTVPYGYT
abundance: .
v_gene: TRBV21-1

CDR3aa: ASSLGGALRNSPLH
abundance: once
v_gene: TRBV27

CDR3aa: ASSLTGGLYGYT
abundance: .
v_gene: TRBV27

CDR3aa: ASRSTDTQY
abundance: .
v_gene: TRBV5-4

CDR3aa: ASSLDSGGRYEQY
abundance: .
v_gene: TRBV5-6

CDR3aa: AISASGTGELF
abundance: .
v_gene: TRBV10-3

CDR3aa: ASTREGGMGTEAF
abundance: once
v_gene: TRBV2